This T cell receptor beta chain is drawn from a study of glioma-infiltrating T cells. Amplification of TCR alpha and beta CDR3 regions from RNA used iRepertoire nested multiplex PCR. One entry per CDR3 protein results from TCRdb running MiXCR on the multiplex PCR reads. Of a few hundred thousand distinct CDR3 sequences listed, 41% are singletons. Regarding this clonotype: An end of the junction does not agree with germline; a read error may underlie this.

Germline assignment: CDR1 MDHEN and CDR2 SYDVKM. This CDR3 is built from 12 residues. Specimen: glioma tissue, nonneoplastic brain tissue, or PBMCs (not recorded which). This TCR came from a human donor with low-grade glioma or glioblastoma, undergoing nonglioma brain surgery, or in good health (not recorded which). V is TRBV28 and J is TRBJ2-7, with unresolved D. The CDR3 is CAGSPPGYEQYF. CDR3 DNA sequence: TGTGCCGGCAGTCCCCCGGGTTACGAGCAGTACTTC.